The 15 T cell receptor beta chains below all came from one sample that was sequenced in a study of beta chain features in type 1 diabetes. Every isolated RNA sample was fully reverse transcribed, so sequencing captured expressed TCRB transcripts. Generated by immunoSEQ multiplex PCR, the TCRdb table keeps only in-frame clones and is missing some. The sample lists about 40,000 clones; more than 40% were seen once. Sample: central memory CD4+ T cells from blood. The source is a woman aged 18-35 years in good health.

This clone has just a few counts. The chain recombines TRBV7-3 with TRBJ2-1; 15 nucleotides line up with TRBD2. The trim removed 5 bases at V and 11 bases at J, leaving 7 bases unmatched. The CDR3 consists of 15 residues. Germline V CDR1 and CDR2: SGHTA, FQGTGA. CDR3 protein: CASSPTGTSGGQQFF. DNA for the CDR3: TGTGCCAGCAGCCCTACCGGGACTAGCGGGGGGCAGCAGTTCTTC.

The rearrangement links TRBV5-4 to TRBJ2-5, with 9 bases fitting TRBD2. The trim removed 5 bases at V and 9 bases at J, leaving 14 bases unmatched. Per germline, CDR1 SGHNT and CDR2 YYREEE (reference sequence). The CDR3 consists of 15 residues. CDR3 region: CASRAGTSSPGAQYF. In nucleotides, the CDR3 is TGTGCCAGCAGAGCTGGGACTAGCAGTCCGGGGGCCCAGTACTTC. The variable domain in full, completed from reference TRBV5-4 and TRBJ2-5, reads ETGVTQSPTHLIKTRGQQVTLRCSSQSGHNTVSWYQQALGQGPQFIFQYYREEENGRGNFPPRFSGLQFPNYSSELNVNALELDDSALYLCASRAGTSSPGAQYFGPGTRLLVL.

This clone occurred a few times. The rearrangement links TRBV30 to TRBJ2-7; 9 nucleotides match TRBD2. J lost 0 bases, V lost 1 base, and 13 bases had no gene match. The CDR3 sequence is 18 residues long. Per the germline V gene, CDR1 is GTSNPN and CDR2 is SVGIG (reference sequence). The CDR3 is CAWSAEFGASGTSYEQYF. CDR3 coding DNA: TGTGCCTGGAGTGCGGAATTCGGGGCTAGCGGGACCTCCTACGAGCAGTACTTC.

A note on this clone: Since the CDR3 does not end with the conserved phenylalanine or tryptophan, this likely comes from a read error. The chain joins TRBV5-1 to TRBJ1-2, with D possibly TRBD1 on 5 matching bases. The germline V and J ends were trimmed by 6 bases and 2 bases, with 14 bases remaining between them. The CDR3 sequence is 14 residues long. Germline lookup yields CDR1 SGHRS and CDR2 YFSETQ. CDR3 coding DNA: TGCGCCAGCACCCATGGGGGGTTAAACTATGGCTACACCCTC. Its protein product is CASTHGGLNYGYTL.

This clone appeared a few times. The rearrangement uses TRBV5-4 and TRBJ2-3; 9 bases line up with TRBD2. The CDR3 extends over 16 amino acids. Germline V CDR1 and CDR2: SGHNT, YYREEE (reference sequence). Unmatched junction bases numbered 7, after V lost 4 bases and J lost 1 base. CDR3 nucleotides: TGTGCCAGCAGCCCGCATTTAGCGGGGGGCACAGATACGCAGTATTTT. The encoded protein is CASSPHLAGGTDTQYF. Based on the CDR3 plus reference TRBV5-4 and TRBJ2-3, the full variable domain is ETGVTQSPTHLIKTRGQQVTLRCSSQSGHNTVSWYQQALGQGPQFIFQYYREEENGRGNFPPRFSGLQFPNYSSELNVNALELDDSALYLCASSPHLAGGTDTQYFGPGTRLTVL.

The chain recombines TRBV10-1 with TRBJ1-1, with D possibly TRBD1 on 5 matching bases. The germline V gene has CDR1 WNHNN and CDR2 SYGVQD (reference sequence). The CDR3 length is 18 residues. The ends were cut back, 5 bases at V and 3 bases at J, with 25 bases in the middle. The CDR3 is CASSRSRALRPGDTEAFF. The CDR3 bases are TGCGCCAGCAGTAGATCCCGGGCCCTCCGACCGGGGGACACTGAAGCTTTCTTT.

This clone was picked up a small number of times. V gene TRBV18 combines with J gene TRBJ1-6; D is perhaps TRBD1 (6 bases). With 4 bases removed from V and 11 bases from J, the gap between germline ends came to 15 bases. CDR3 length equals 14 residues. Germline loops: CDR1 KGHSH, CDR2 LQKENI. The CDR3 spells CASSRRTADAPLHF. The CDR3 DNA sequence: TGTGCCAGCTCACGCCGGACAGCAGATGCACCCCTCCACTTT.

This clone was detected a few times. The chain carries TRBV7-9 and TRBJ1-4, with D possibly matching TRBD1 (6 bases). The CDR3 runs to 15 residues. The V gene lost 3 bases and the J gene lost 6 bases, with 14 bases spanning the gap. Germline values: CDR1 SEHNR, CDR2 FQNEAQ (reference sequence). The CDR3 bases are TGTGCCAGCAGCTTCAACAGAGGGGGAGATGAAAAACTGTTTTTT. The encoded protein is CASSFNRGGDEKLFF.

The chain carries TRBV2 and TRBJ1-2, with 8 nucleotides matching TRBD1. The CDR3 length is 15 residues. Unmatched junction bases numbered 8, after V lost 6 bases and J lost 2 bases. The germline CDR1 and CDR2 sequences are SNHLY and FYNNEI. The CDR3 loop reads CASSLDRDGNYGYTF. The CDR3 region has the DNA TGTGCCAGCAGCCTGGACAGGGACGGCAACTATGGCTACACCTTC.

The V and J genes are TRBV7-9 and TRBJ2-1, with D uncertain. Per the germline V gene, CDR1 is SEHNR and CDR2 is FQNEAQ (reference sequence). The V and J ends lost 2 bases and 5 bases respectively, with 4 bases between them. This CDR3 comprises 12 residues. CDR3 sequence (DNA): TGTGCCAGCAGCTTAATTAACAATGAGCAGTTCTTC. Translated: CASSLINNEQFF.

The gene calls are TRBV5-1 and TRBJ2-1, with TRBD1 identical over 7 bases. The CDR3 spans 15 residues. From germline, CDR1 is SGHRS and CDR2 YFSETQ. After removal of 4 bases from V and 2 bases from J, the junction contained 6 bases not matched to a gene. The CDR3 here is CASSAPGGPYNEQFF. The CDR3 region has the DNA TGCGCCAGCAGCGCTCCAGGGGGACCCTACAATGAGCAGTTCTTC.

In nucleotides, the CDR3 is TGTGCCAGCAGTTATACAGACAGCTACCAAGGCAATGAGCAGTTCTTC. This codes for CASSYTDSYQGNEQFF. This chain joins TRBV6-5 and TRBJ2-1; D is perhaps TRBD1 (5 bases). V lost 3 bases and J 6 bases, leaving 18 bases between the germline ends. The CDR3 loop spans 16 amino acids. Looked up from germline, CDR1 is MNHEY and CDR2 is SVGAGI.

CDR3 amino acids: CASSLRTGTEFLNQPQHF. The CDR3 coding sequence is TGTGCCAGCAGCCTTCGGACCGGGACAGAATTTCTCAATCAGCCCCAGCATTTT. The rearrangement joins TRBV4-2 to TRBJ1-5; 7 bases are shared with TRBD1. This CDR3 region has 18 residues. Germline values: CDR1 LGHNA, CDR2 YNFKEQ. Losses at the gene ends were 4 bases for V and 3 bases for J; bases not matched to a gene: 15.

V and J are TRBV6-6 and TRBJ1-1; the match to TRBD1 covers 7 bases. The CDR3 totals 13 residues. Trimming at V came to 8 bases and at J to 4 bases, leaving 7 bases not matched to a gene. Germline CDR1 MNHNY, CDR2 SVGAGI (reference sequence). CDR3 sequence (DNA): TGTGCCAGCTCAGACAGGGTACTCACTGAAGCTTTCTTT. As protein: CASSDRVLTEAFF.

The chain joins TRBV5-4 to TRBJ2-7, with D maybe TRBD2 (6 bases). Trimming shortened V by 0 bases and J by 4 bases, and 11 bases separated the two germline ends. The CDR3 sequence is 14 residues long. Per the germline V gene, CDR1 is SGHNT and CDR2 is YYREEE (reference sequence). The CDR3 spells CASSLAASDYEQYF. Written as DNA, the CDR3 is TGTGCCAGCAGCTTGGCTGCTAGCGATTACGAGCAGTACTTC.